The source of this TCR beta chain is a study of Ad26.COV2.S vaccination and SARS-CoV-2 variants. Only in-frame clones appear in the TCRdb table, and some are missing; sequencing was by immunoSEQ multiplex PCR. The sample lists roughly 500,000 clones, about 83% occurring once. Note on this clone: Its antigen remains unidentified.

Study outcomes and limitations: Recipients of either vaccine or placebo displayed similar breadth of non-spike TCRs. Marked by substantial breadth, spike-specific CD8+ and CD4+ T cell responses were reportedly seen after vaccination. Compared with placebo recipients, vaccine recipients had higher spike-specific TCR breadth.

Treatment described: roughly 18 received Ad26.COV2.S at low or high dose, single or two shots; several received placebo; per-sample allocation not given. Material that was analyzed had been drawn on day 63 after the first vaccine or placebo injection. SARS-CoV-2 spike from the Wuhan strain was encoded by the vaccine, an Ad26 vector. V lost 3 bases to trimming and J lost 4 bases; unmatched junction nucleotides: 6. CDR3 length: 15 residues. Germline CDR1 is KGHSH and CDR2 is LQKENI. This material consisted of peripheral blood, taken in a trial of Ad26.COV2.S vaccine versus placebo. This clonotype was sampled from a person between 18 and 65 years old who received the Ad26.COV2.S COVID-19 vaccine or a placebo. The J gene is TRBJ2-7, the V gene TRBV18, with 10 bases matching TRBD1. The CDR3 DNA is TGTGCCAGCTCACCTCACCGGGACAGGGGATACGAGCAGTACTTC. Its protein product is CASSPHRDRGYEQYF. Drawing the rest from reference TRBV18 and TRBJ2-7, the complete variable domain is NAGVMQNPRHLVRRRGQEARLRCSPMKGHSHVYWYRQLPEEGLKFMVYLQKENIIDESGMPKERFSAEFPKEGPSILRIQQVVRGDSAAYFCASSPHRDRGYEQYFGPGTRLTVT.